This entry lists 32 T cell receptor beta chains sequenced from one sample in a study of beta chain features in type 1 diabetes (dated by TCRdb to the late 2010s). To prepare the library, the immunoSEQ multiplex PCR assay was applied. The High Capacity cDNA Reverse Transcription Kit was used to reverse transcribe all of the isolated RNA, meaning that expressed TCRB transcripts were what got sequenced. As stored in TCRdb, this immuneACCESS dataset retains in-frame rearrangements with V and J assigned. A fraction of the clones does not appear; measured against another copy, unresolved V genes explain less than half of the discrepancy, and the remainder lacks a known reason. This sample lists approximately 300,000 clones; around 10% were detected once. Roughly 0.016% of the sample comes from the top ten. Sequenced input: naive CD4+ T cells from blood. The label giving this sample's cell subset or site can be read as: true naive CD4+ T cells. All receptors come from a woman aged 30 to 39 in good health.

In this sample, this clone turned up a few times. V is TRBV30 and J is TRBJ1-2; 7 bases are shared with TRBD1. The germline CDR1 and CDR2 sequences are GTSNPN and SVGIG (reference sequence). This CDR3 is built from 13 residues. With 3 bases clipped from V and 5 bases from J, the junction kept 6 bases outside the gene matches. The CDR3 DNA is TGTGCCTGGAGACAGGGGAACCAGTATGGCTACACCTTC. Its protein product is CAWRQGNQYGYTF.

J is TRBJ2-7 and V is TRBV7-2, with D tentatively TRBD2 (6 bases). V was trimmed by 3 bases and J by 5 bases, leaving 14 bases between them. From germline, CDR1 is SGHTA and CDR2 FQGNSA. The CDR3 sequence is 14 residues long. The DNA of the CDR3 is TGTGCCAGCAGCTTGATGCGGGAAGCGCACGAGCAGTACTTC. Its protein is CASSLMREAHEQYF.

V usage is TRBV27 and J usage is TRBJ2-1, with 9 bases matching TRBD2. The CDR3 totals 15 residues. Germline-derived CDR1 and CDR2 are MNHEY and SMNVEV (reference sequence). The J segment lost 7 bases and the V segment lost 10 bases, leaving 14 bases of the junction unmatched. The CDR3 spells CATGSPPSGTNEQFF. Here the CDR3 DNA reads TGTGCCACCGGGTCGCCACCTAGCGGGACTAATGAGCAGTTCTTC.

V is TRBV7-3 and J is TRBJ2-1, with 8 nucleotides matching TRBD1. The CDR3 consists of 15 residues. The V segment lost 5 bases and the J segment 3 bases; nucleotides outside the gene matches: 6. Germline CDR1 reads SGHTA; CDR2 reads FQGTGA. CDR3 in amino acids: CASSERTGIYNEQFF. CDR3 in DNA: TGTGCCAGCAGCGAGAGGACAGGGATCTACAATGAGCAGTTCTTC.

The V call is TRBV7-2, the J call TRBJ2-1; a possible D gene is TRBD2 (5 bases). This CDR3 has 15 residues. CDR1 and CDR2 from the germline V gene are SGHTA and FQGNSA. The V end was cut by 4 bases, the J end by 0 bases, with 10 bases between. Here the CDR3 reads CASSWTAGSYNEQFF. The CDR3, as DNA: TGTGCCAGCAGCTGGACTGCCGGCTCCTACAATGAGCAGTTCTTC.

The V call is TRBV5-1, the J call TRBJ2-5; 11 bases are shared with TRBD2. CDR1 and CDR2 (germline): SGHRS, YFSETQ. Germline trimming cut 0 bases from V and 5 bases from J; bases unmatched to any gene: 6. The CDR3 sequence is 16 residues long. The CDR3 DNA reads TGCGCCAGCAGCTTGGCCGGGACTAGCGGTCGGGAGACCCAGTACTTC. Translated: CASSLAGTSGRETQYF.

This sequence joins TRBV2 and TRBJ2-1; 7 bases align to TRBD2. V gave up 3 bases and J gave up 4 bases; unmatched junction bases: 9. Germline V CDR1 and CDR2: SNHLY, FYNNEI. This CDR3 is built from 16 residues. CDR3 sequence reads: CASSDASGILYNEQFF. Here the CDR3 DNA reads TGTGCCAGCAGTGACGCGAGCGGGATCCTGTACAATGAGCAGTTCTTC.

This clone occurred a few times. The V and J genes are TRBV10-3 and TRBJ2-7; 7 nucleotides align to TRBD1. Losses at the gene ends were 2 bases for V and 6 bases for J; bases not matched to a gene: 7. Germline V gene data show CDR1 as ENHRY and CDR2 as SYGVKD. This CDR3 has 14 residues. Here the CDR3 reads CAISEIQQGSEQYF. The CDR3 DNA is TGTGCCATCAGTGAGATCCAACAGGGGTCCGAGCAGTACTTC.

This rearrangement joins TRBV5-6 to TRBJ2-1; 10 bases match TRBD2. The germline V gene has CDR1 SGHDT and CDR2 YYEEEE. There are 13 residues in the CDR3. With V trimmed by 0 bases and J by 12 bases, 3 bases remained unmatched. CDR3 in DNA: TGTGCCAGCAGCTTGGGACTAGCGGGCTGGCAGTTCTTC. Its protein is CASSLGLAGWQFF.

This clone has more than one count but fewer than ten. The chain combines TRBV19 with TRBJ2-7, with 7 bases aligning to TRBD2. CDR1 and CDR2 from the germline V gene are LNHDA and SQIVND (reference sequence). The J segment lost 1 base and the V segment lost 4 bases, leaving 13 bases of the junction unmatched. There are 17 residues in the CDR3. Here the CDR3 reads CASSTWDSSGKSYEQYF. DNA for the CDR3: TGTGCCAGTAGTACCTGGGATTCCAGCGGGAAATCCTACGAGCAGTACTTC.

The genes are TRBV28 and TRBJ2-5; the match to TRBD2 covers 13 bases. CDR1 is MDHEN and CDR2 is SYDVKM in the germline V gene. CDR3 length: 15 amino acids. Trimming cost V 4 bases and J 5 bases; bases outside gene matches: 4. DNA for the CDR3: TGTGCCAGCAGTTCCCCGGGACTAGCGGGGGAGACCCAGTACTTC. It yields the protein CASSSPGLAGETQYF. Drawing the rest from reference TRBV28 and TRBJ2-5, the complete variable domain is DVKVTQSSRYLVKRTGEKVFLECVQDMDHENMFWYRQDPGLGLRLIYFSYDVKMKEKGDIPEGYSVSREKKERFSLILESASTNQTSMYLCASSSPGLAGETQYFGPGTRLLVL.

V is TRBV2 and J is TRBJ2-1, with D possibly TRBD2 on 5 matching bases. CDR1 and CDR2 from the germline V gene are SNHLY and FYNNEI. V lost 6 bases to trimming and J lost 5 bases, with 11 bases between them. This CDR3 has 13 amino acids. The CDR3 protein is CASRADGDNEQFF. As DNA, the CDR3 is TGTGCCAGCAGGGCCGACGGGGACAATGAGCAGTTCTTC.

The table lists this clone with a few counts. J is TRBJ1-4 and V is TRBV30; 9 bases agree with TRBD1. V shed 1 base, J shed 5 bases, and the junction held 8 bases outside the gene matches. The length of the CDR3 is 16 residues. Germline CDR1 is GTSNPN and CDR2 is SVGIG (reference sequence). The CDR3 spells CAWSAYGTGRNEKLFF. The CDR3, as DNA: TGTGCCTGGAGTGCCTACGGGACAGGGAGAAATGAAAAACTGTTTTTT.

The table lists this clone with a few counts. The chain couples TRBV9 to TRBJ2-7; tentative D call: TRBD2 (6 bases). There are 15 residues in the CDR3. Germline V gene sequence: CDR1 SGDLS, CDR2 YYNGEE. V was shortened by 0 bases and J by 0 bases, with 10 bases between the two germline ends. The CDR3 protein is CASSVGGESSYEQYF. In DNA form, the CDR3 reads TGTGCCAGCAGCGTAGGGGGGGAGAGCTCCTACGAGCAGTACTTC.

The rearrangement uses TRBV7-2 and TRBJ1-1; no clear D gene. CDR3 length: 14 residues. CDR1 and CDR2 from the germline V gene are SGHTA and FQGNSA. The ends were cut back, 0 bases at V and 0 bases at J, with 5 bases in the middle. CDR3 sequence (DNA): TGTGCCAGCAGCTTAGCGCAGATGAACACTGAAGCTTTCTTT. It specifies CASSLAQMNTEAFF.

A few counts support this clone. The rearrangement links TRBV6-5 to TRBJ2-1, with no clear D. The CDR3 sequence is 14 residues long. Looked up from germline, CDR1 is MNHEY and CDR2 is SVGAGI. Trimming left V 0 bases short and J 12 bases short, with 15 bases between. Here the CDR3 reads CASSYSPMTVTQFF. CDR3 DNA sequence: TGTGCCAGCAGTTACTCGCCGATGACTGTCACGCAGTTCTTC.

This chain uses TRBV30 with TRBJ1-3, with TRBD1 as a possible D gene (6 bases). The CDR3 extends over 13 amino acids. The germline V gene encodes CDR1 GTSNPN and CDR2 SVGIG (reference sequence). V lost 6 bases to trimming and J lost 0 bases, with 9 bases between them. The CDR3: CACDRSSGNTIYF. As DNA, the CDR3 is TGTGCCTGTGACAGGTCCTCTGGAAACACCATATATTTT.

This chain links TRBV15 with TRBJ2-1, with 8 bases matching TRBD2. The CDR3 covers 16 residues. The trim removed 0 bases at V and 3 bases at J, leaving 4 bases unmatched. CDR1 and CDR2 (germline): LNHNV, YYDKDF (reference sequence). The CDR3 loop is CATSREAGTSYNEQFF. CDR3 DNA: TGTGCCACCAGCAGAGAAGCGGGGACTAGCTACAATGAGCAGTTCTTC.

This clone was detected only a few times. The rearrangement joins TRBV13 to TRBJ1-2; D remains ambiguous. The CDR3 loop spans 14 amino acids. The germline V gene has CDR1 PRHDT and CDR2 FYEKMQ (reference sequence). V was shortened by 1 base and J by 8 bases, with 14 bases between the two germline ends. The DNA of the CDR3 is TGTGCCAGCAGCTTAGCTGGGCTCCCGATCGGCTACACCTTC. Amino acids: CASSLAGLPIGYTF.

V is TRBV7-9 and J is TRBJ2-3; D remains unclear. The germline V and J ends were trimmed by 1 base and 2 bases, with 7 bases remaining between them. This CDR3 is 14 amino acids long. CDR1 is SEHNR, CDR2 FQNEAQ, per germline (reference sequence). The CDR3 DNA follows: TGTGCCAGCAGCTTAGTTCAGGTCACAGATACGCAGTATTTT. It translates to CASSLVQVTDTQYF.

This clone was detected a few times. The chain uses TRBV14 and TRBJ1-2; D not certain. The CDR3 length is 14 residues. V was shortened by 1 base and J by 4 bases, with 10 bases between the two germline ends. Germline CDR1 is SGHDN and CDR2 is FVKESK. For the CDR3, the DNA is TGTGCCAGCAGCCAAGGGTTTCACTCCTATGGCTACACCTTC. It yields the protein CASSQGFHSYGYTF.

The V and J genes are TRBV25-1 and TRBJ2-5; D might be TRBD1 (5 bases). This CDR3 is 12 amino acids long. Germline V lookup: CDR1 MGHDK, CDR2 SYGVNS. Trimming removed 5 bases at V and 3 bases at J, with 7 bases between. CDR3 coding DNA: TGTGCCAGCAGTTTAGGGGAAGAGACCCAGTACTTC. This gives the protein CASSLGEETQYF.

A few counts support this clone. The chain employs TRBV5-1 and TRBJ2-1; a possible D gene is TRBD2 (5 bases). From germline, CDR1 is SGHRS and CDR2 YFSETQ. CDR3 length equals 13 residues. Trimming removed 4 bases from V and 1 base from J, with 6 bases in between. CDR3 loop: CASSPGSYNEQFF. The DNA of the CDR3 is TGCGCCAGCAGCCCGGGGTCCTACAATGAGCAGTTCTTC.

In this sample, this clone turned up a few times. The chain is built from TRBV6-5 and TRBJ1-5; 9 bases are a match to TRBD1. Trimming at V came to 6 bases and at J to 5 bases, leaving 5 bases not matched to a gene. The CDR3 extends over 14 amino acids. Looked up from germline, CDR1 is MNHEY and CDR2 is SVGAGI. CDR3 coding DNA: TGTGCCAGCAGGCCGGACAGGGGCTATCAGCCCCAGCATTTT. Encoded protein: CASRPDRGYQPQHF.

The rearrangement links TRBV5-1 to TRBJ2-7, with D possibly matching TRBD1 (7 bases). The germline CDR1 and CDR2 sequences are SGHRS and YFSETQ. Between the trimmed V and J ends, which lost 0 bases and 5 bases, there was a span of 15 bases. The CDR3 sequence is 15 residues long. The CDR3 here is CASSLGHQGGHEQYF. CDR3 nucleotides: TGCGCCAGCAGCTTGGGCCATCAGGGGGGCCACGAGCAGTACTTC.

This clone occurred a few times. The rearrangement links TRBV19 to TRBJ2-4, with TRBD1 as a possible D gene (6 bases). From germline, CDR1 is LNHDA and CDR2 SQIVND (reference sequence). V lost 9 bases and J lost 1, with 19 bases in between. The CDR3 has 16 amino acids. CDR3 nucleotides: TGTGCCAGCAAGACTACAGGGTTTGGGGCCAAAAACATTCAGTACTTC. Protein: CASKTTGFGAKNIQYF.

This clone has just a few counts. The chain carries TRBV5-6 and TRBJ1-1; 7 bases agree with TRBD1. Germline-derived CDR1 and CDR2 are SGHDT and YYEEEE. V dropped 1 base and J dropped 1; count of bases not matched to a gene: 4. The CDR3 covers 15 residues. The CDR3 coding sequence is TGTGCCAGCAGCTTGACTTGGACAGGGAACACTGAAGCTTTCTTT. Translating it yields CASSLTWTGNTEAFF.

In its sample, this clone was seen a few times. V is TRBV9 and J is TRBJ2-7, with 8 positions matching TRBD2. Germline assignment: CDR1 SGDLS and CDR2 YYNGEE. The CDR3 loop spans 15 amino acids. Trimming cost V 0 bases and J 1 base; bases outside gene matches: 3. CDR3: CASSVGAGESYEQYF. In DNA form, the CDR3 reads TGTGCCAGCAGCGTAGGAGCGGGGGAATCCTACGAGCAGTACTTC.

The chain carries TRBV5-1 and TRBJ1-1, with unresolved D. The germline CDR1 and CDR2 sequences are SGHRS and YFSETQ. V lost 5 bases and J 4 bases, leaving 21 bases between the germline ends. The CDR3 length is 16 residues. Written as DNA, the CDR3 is TGCGCCAGCAGACACGGAATCCTCGACGAGGGCACTGAAGCTTTCTTT. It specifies CASRHGILDEGTEAFF.

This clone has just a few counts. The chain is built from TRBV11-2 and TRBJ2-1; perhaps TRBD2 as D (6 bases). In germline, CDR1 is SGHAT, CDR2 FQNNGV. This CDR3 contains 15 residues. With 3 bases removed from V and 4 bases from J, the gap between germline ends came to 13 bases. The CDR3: CASSLTGTLYNEQFF. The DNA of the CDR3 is TGTGCCAGCAGCTTGACCGGGACTCTTTACAATGAGCAGTTCTTC.

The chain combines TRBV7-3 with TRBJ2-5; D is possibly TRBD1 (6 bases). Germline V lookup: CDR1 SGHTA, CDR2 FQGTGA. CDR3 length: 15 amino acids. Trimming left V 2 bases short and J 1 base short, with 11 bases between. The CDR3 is CASSLQGSTQETQYF. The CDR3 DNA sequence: TGTGCCAGCAGCTTACAGGGGTCGACCCAAGAGACCCAGTACTTC.

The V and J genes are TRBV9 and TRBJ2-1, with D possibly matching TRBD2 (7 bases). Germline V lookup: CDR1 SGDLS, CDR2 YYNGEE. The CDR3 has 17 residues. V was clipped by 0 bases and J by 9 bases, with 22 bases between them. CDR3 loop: CASSVAGAGEPHSEQFF. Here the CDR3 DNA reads TGTGCCAGCAGCGTAGCAGGGGCGGGAGAACCCCACAGTGAGCAGTTCTTC.